Listed below are T cell receptor beta chains from one sample, sequenced in a study of blood T cell repertoires in COVID-19. The repertoire was sequenced with immunoSEQ multiplex PCR; TCRdb's copy has only in-frame clones and lacks some. This sample has under 500,000 clones; 85% to 90% occur once, and the top ten carry roughly 1.1%. The specimen sequenced was PBMCs or T cells enriched from blood (not recorded which). The receptors shown here come from a man aged 30 to 45 who had recovered from COVID-19. Both conserved end residues are trimmed from each CDR3. Each record gives: CDR3 protein, V gene, J gene, CDR3 length.

CDR3aa: ASSWDRDVTEAF
v_gene: TRBV27
j_gene: TRBJ1-1
len: 12

CDR3aa: ASRAATDTQY
v_gene: TRBV4-1
j_gene: TRBJ2-3
len: 10

CDR3aa: ASSPEGYSNQPQH
v_gene: TRBV6-4
j_gene: TRBJ1-5
len: 13

CDR3aa: ASKFGVSGTEAF
v_gene: TRBV19
j_gene: TRBJ1-1
len: 12

CDR3aa: ASSLESSGSYTYNEQF
v_gene: TRBV11-2
j_gene: TRBJ2-1
len: 16

CDR3aa: SARPQNIQY
v_gene: TRBV20-1
j_gene: TRBJ2-4
len: 9

CDR3aa: ASSMTGGSSNEQF
v_gene: TRBV19
j_gene: TRBJ2-1
len: 13

CDR3aa: ASSTRGNYGYT
v_gene: TRBV28
j_gene: TRBJ1-2
len: 11

CDR3aa: ASSGQVVGDTQY
v_gene: TRBV9
j_gene: TRBJ2-3
len: 12

CDR3aa: ASTDLYEQY
v_gene: TRBV2
j_gene: TRBJ2-7
len: 9

CDR3aa: ASSIFGTGLEF
v_gene: TRBV19
j_gene: TRBJ2-1
len: 11

CDR3aa: ASSDAEPRPQH
v_gene: TRBV10-2
j_gene: TRBJ1-5
len: 11

CDR3aa: ASSPHQGTSFVEQY
v_gene: TRBV4-1
j_gene: TRBJ2-7
len: 14

CDR3aa: ASSPAAALWNEQF
v_gene: TRBV7-8
j_gene: TRBJ2-1
len: 13

CDR3aa: AWNSAGENSPLH
v_gene: TRBV30
j_gene: TRBJ1-6
len: 12

CDR3aa: ASSLGTSNQPQH
v_gene: TRBV7-9
j_gene: TRBJ1-5
len: 12

CDR3aa: ASSQSGLAVY
v_gene: TRBV6-5
j_gene: TRBJ2-3
len: 10

CDR3aa: ASSIVRSVRAASGANVLT
v_gene: TRBV19
j_gene: TRBJ2-6
len: 18

CDR3aa: ASSPRGSVEKLF
v_gene: TRBV7-9
j_gene: TRBJ1-4
len: 12

CDR3aa: ASSVPLAGVSPEQY
v_gene: TRBV7-9
j_gene: TRBJ2-7
len: 14

CDR3aa: ASSSQASYEQY
v_gene: TRBV19
j_gene: TRBJ2-7
len: 11

CDR3aa: ASAGGGSQETQY
v_gene: TRBV24-1
j_gene: TRBJ2-5
len: 12

CDR3aa: ASTLGGGAETQY
v_gene: TRBV28
j_gene: TRBJ2-5
len: 12

CDR3aa: ASSEDISRPRGGYQY
v_gene: TRBV2
j_gene: TRBJ2-7
len: 15

CDR3aa: ASSSQLGLAGTGEQF
v_gene: TRBV7-8
j_gene: TRBJ2-1
len: 15

CDR3aa: ASRDSFSGANVLT
v_gene: TRBV2
j_gene: TRBJ2-6
len: 13

CDR3aa: ASKPTGSANSPLH
v_gene: TRBV19
j_gene: TRBJ1-6
len: 13

CDR3aa: ASSVTENTEAF
v_gene: TRBV12-3/TRBV12-4
j_gene: TRBJ1-1
len: 11

CDR3aa: ASSGQLNQPQH
v_gene: TRBV2
j_gene: TRBJ1-5
len: 11

CDR3aa: ATVARTNTGELF
v_gene: TRBV6-5
j_gene: TRBJ2-2
len: 12

CDR3aa: ASSHVQGAEGYT
v_gene: TRBV4-1
j_gene: TRBJ1-2
len: 12

CDR3aa: ASSPWTEAF
v_gene: TRBV11-2
j_gene: TRBJ1-1
len: 9

CDR3aa: ASSTASGRGNEQF
v_gene: TRBV25-1
j_gene: TRBJ2-1
len: 13

CDR3aa: SGSLPTPPGGYT
v_gene: TRBV29-1
j_gene: TRBJ1-2
len: 12

CDR3aa: ASSYTQYGAWKTQY
v_gene: TRBV6-6
j_gene: TRBJ2-5
len: 14

CDR3aa: ASSLGRPADTQY
v_gene: TRBV11-2
j_gene: TRBJ2-3
len: 12

CDR3aa: ASTPTGGPYEQY
v_gene: TRBV6-5
j_gene: TRBJ2-7
len: 12

CDR3aa: ASSPMTGGSQPQH
v_gene: TRBV18
j_gene: TRBJ1-5
len: 13

CDR3aa: ASSRQGFYGYT
v_gene: TRBV12-3/TRBV12-4
j_gene: TRBJ1-2
len: 11

CDR3aa: ASSSTENYGYT
v_gene: TRBV5-1
j_gene: TRBJ1-2
len: 11

CDR3aa: ASSLGGTTEAF
v_gene: TRBV28
j_gene: TRBJ1-1
len: 11

CDR3aa: ATSVGVTYGYT
v_gene: TRBV24-1
j_gene: TRBJ1-2
len: 11